The 3 T cell receptor beta chains reported below all come from one sample, sequenced in a study of lymphopenia after photon versus proton radiotherapy. The protocol was immunoSEQ multiplex PCR, while the TCRdb copy is restricted to in-frame clones and leaves out a portion. The repertoire has 150,000 to 200,000 clones, 75% to 90% of them found once; the top ten carry around 5.1%. Sequencing was performed on peripheral blood, taken from a patient treated with photon-based radiotherapy. The receptors were gathered from a man between 45 and 60 years old with gastric cancer.

This chain joins TRBV30 and TRBJ1-3, with TRBD1 as a possible D gene (5 bases). The V end lost 0 bases, the J end lost 0 bases, and 15 bases lay between the germline ends. The germline V gene encodes CDR1 GTSNPN and CDR2 SVGIG (reference sequence). This CDR3 region has 17 residues. CDR3 nucleotide sequence: TGTGCCTGGAGTGTACTGGGGGGATTCAACTCTGGAAACACCATATATTTT. Amino acids: CAWSVLGGFNSGNTIYF.

This chain uses TRBV2 with TRBJ1-1, with 7 bases matching TRBD1. Per the germline V gene, CDR1 is SNHLY and CDR2 is FYNNEI. The trim removed 6 bases at V and 1 base at J, leaving 5 bases unmatched. This CDR3 region has 14 residues. CDR3 sequence reads: CASRETGQNTEAFF. As DNA, the CDR3 is TGTGCCAGCAGAGAGACAGGGCAGAACACTGAAGCTTTCTTT.

This chain uses TRBV5-1 with TRBJ1-1, with 9 bases fitting TRBD1. V was pared by 2 bases and J by 1 base, with 3 bases of the junction left unmatched. Per germline, CDR1 SGHRS and CDR2 YFSETQ. This CDR3 is 15 amino acids long. The CDR3 region is CASSLQGAKNTEAFF. CDR3 DNA sequence: TGCGCCAGCAGCTTACAGGGGGCGAAGAACACTGAAGCTTTCTTT. The full variable domain, completed using reference TRBV5-1 and TRBJ1-1, is KAGVTQTPRYLIKTRGQQVTLSCSPISGHRSVSWYQQTPGQGLQFLFEYFSETQRNKGNFPGRFSGRQFSNSRSEMNVSTLELGDSALYLCASSLQGAKNTEAFFGQGTRLTVV.